What follows is one T cell receptor (beta chain) and its context. The data belong to a study of blood T cell repertoires in COVID-19. Overall study: Donors in the United States, Italy and Spain gave samples during acute or convalescent COVID-19.

CDR1 and CDR2 from the germline V gene are SGHTA and FQGNSA. The CDR3 spans 15 residues. The V gene lost 3 bases and the J gene lost 4 bases, with 15 bases spanning the gap. Some clones are missing from TCRdb's copy, which holds only in-frame ones; the method was immunoSEQ multiplex PCR. The sample consists of around 84,000 clones, around 83% of them appearing once. The sequenced sample was peripheral blood. The TCR sequence derives from a man at least 80 years old with active or convalescent COVID-19. V usage is TRBV7-2 and J usage is TRBJ1-1; no clear D gene. The CDR3 DNA reads TGTGCCAGCAGCTTGTCGTCACAGACCCTCACTGAAGCTTTCTTT. This sequence encodes CASSLSSQTLTEAFF.